This TCR beta chain was sequenced during a study of shared clonotypes between healthy human individuals. Study-level background: Donors had three CD4 naive, three CD4 memory, two CD8 naive and one CD8 memory plate apiece. Points from the study as a whole: The represented genetic and exposure-history diversity was limited by the small number of donors. Non-shared clonotypes were found to have lower generation probabilities than the clonotypes that were shared by all four of the sorted-subset donors.

V gave up 2 bases and J gave up 6 bases, with 15 bases separating them. From germline, CDR1 is SGHRS and CDR2 YFSETQ. This CDR3 is built from 15 residues. Details on this clone: Antigen: not known.

How the authors handled the data: ImmunoSEQ gave junction-only sequences without quality scores, so filtering differed. Method: immunoSEQ multiplex PCR; TCRdb's copy keeps in-frame clones and lacks some. V, J and clone size derive from that table, while D and trimming were established from the DNA sequence. The sample carries some 2,400,000 clones, approximately 94% recorded once. The chain uses TRBV5-1 and TRBJ2-1, with D possibly matching TRBD2 (5 bases). This clonotype was obtained from a young man in good health. The source material was naive CD4+ T cells sorted from blood. Specified subset: CD45RA+ positively selected. The CDR3 region is CASSFVGKAANEQFF. As DNA, the CDR3 is TGCGCCAGCAGCTTCGTAGGGAAAGCGGCCAATGAGCAGTTCTTC. Full variable domain (rest looked up from reference TRBV5-1 and TRBJ2-1): KAGVTQTPRYLIKTRGQQVTLSCSPISGHRSVSWYQQTPGQGLQFLFEYFSETQRNKGNFPGRFSGRQFSNSRSEMNVSTLELGDSALYLCASSFVGKAANEQFFGPGTRLTVL.